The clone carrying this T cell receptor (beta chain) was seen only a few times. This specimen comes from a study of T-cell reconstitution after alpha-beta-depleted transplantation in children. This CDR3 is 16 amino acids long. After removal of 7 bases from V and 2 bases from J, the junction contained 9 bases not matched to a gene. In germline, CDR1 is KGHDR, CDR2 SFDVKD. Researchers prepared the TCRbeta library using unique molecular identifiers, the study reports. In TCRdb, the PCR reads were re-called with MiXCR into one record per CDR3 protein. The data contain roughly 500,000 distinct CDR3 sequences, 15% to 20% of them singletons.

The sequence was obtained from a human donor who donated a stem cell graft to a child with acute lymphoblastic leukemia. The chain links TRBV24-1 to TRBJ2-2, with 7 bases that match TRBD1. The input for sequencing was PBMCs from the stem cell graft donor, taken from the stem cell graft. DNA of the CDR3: TGTGCCACCAGACCAGGGGACAGCTCTAACACCGGGGAGCTGTTTTTT. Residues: CATRPGDSSNTGELFF.